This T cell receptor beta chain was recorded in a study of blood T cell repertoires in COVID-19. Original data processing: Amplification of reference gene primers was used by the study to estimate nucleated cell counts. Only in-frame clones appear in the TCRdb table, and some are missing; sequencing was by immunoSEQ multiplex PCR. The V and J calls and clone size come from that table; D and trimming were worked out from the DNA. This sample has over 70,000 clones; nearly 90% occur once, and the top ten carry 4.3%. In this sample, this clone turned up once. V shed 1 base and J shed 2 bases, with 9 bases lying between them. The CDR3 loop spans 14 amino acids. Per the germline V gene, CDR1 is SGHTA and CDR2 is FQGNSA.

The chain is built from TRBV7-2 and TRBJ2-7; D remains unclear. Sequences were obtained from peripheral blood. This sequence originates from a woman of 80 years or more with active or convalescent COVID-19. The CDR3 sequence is CASSLVGSAYEQYF. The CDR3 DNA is TGTGCCAGCAGCTTAGTTGGTAGTGCCTACGAGCAGTACTTC.